Sequencing of this T cell receptor (beta chain) was carried out in a study of response to subunit inactivated influenza vaccine. Notes on this clonotype: Its antigen is unidentified.

Points from the study as a whole: Authors suggested that a seasonal influenza vaccination recruits few new T cells each time.

TCRdb called the RT-PCR reads again in MiXCR, with one record for every CDR3 protein. This table holds 450,000 to 550,000 distinct CDR3 sequences, about 25% found once. This specimen consisted of CD4+ T cells sorted from PBMCs, obtained 4 to 6 days after vaccination. The sequence was collected from a man aged 45-60 years who received an inactivated influenza vaccine.

CDR3 amino acids: CASSEQSGLVEKLFF. The CDR3 bases are TGTGCCAGCAGTGAACAGTCAGGGCTTGTTGAAAAACTGTTTTTT. The chain uses TRBV25-1 and TRBJ1-4; possible D gene TRBD1, 5 bases. Looked up from germline, CDR1 is MGHDK and CDR2 is SYGVNS. The V end was cut by 2 bases, the J end by 7 bases, with 14 bases between. The CDR3 is 15 amino acids.